This T cell receptor (beta chain) emerged from a study of identifying expanded T cells in peripheral blood. Study findings and constraints: About 1.2 clones differed between technical replicates, versus around 16 and 19 over time.

TCRdb's table, derived via immunoSEQ multiplex PCR, lists solely in-frame clones and lacks some. The sample has about 130,000 clones; less than 90% are singletons. No infections or other immune events were documented during collection. Regarding this clone: Antigen specificity is unknown.

The sequenced material came from blood. The origin of this receptor is a person aged 18 to 75 in good health.

The CDR3 reads CASIRTGGSNQPQHF. The CDR3 nucleotides are TGTGCCAGTATTAGGACAGGGGGTAGCAATCAGCCCCAGCATTTT. The J gene is TRBJ1-5, the V gene TRBV19; 10 nucleotides align to TRBD1. Germline V CDR1 and CDR2: LNHDA, SQIVND (reference sequence). V was clipped by 7 bases and J by 0 bases; unmatched bases: 3. This CDR3 contains 15 residues.